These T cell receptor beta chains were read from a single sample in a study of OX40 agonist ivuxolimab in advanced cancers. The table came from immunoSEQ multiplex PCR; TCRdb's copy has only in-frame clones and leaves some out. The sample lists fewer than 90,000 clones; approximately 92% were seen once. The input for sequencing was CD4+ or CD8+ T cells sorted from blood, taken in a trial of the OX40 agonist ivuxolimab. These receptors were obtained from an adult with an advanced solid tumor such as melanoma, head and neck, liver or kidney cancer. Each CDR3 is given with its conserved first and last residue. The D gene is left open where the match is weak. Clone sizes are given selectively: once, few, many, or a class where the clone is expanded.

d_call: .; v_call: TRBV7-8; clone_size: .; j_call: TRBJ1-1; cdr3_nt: TGTGCCAGCAGCCCCGGAGGCGGCGTAAGGGCGATTACTGAAGCTTTCTTT; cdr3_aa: CASSPGGGVRAITEAFF
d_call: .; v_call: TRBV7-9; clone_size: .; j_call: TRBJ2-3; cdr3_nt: TGTGCCAGCAGCTACGCCGCGACAGACCTCACAGATACGCAGTATTTT; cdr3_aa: CASSYAATDLTDTQYF
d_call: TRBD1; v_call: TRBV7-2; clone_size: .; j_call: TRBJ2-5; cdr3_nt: TGTGCCAGCAGCTTAGTCGGACAGGGGTTGGAGACCCAGTACTTC; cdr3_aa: CASSLVGQGLETQYF
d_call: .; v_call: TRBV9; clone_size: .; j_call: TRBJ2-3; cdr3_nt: TGTGCCAGCAGCGCCCCCCTCAAACCTCCCACAGATACGCAGTATTTT; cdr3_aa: CASSAPLKPPTDTQYF
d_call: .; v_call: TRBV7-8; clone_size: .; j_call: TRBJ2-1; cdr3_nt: TGTGCCAGCAGCTTAGACTCGGGTGGCCCCTACAATGAGCAGTTCTTC; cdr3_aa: CASSLDSGGPYNEQFF
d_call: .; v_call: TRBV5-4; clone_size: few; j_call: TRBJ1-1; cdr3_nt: TGTGCCAGCAGTCTCAGGACAGTCACTGAAGCTTTCTTT; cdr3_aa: CASSLRTVTEAFF
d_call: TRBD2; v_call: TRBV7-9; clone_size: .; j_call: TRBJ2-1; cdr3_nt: TGTGCCAGCAGCTTCGGACTAGCTAGATACAATGAGCAGTTCTTC; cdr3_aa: CASSFGLARYNEQFF
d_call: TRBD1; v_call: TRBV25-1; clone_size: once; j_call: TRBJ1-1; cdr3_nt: TGTGCCAGCAGGGGTCCGGACAGGACGCCTTCCTTT; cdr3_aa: CASRGPDRTPSF
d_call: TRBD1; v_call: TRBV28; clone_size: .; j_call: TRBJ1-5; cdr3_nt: TGTGCCAGCAGTTCCCCAGGGGGGGGAGTGAATCAGCCCCAGCATTTT; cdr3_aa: CASSSPGGGVNQPQHF
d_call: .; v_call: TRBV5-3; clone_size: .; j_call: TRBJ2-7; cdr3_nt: TGTGCCAGAAGCTACGGGACCGGGACCACCTCCTACGAGCAGTACTTC; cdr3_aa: CARSYGTGTTSYEQYF
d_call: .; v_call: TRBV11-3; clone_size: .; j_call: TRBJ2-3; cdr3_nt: TGTGCCAGCAGCTTAGGGGACACCAGGGGCACAGATACGCAGTATTTT; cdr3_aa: CASSLGDTRGTDTQYF
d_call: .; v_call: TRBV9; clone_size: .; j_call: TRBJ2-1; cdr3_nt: TGTGCCAGCAGCGAACCAGGGAAAGGGTATTACAATGAGCAGTTCTTC; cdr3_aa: CASSEPGKGYYNEQFF
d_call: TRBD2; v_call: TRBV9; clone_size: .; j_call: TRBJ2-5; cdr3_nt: TGTGCCAGCAGCATCCAAGCGGGACGCCTCCAAGAGACCCAGTACTTC; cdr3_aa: CASSIQAGRLQETQYF
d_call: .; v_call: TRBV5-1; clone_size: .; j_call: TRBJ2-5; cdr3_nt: TGCGCCAGCAGCTTGGGCAGGGTGGGAACAGAGACCCAGTACTTC; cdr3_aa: CASSLGRVGTETQYF
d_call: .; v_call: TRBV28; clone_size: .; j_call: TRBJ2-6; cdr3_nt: TGTGCCAGCAGTCCAGGTTCTGTTCCTGGGGCCAACGTCCTGACTTTC; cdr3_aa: CASSPGSVPGANVLTF
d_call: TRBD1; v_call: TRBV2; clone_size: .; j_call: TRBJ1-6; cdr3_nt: TGTGCCAGCAGTGATCAGGGGGGTGGTCAGAATTCACCCCTCCACTTT; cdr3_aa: CASSDQGGGQNSPLHF
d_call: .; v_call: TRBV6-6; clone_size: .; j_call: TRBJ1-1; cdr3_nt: TGTGCCAGCAGTTACTACACTGAAGCTTTCTTT; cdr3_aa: CASSYYTEAFF
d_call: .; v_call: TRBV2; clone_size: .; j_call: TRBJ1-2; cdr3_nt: TGTGCCAGCAGCGAGTATGGCTACACCTTC; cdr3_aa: CASSEYGYTF
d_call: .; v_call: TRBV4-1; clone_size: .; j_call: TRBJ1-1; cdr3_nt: TGCGCCAGCAGCCCACCGGGGCTCCGGAACACTGAAGCTTTCTTT; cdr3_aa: CASSPPGLRNTEAFF
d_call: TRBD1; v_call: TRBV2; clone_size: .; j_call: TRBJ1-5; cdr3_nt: TGTGCCACCACGGACAGGGGGCGTAATCAGCCCCAGCATTTT; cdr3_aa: CATTDRGRNQPQHF
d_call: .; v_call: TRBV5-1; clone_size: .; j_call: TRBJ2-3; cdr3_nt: TGCGCCAGCAGCTTGGCCCTCTCTTTCACAGATACGCAGTATTTT; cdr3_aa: CASSLALSFTDTQYF
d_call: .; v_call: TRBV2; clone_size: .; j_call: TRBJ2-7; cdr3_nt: TGTGCCAGCAGTGAACTTTACGAGCAGTACTTC; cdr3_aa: CASSELYEQYF
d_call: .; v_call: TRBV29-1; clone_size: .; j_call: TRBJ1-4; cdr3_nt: TGCAGCGTTGACGGCCGGAGAGGTGAAAAACTGTTTTTT; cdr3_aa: CSVDGRRGEKLFF
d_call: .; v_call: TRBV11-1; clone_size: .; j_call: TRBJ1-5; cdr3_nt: TGTGCCAGCAGCTTAGACCCGGGTCAGCCCCAGCATTTT; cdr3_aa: CASSLDPGQPQHF
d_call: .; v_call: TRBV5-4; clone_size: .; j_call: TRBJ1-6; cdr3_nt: TGTGCCAGCAGCTTGAGCACCTCCTATAATTCACCCCTCCACTTT; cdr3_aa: CASSLSTSYNSPLHF
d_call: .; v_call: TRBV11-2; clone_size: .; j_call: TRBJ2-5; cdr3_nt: TGTGCCAGCAGCTTGGAGGTTGAGGGGACCCAGTACTTC; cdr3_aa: CASSLEVEGTQYF
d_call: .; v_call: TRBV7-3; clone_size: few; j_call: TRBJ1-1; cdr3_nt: TGTGCCAGCAGCTTAACGGGTTATTCTGAAGCTTTCTTT; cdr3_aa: CASSLTGYSEAFF
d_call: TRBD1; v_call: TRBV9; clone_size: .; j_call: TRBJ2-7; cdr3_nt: TGTGCCAGCAGTGGCAGAGGGGGCGGGTTCTCCTACGAGCAGTACTTC; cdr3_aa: CASSGRGGGFSYEQYF
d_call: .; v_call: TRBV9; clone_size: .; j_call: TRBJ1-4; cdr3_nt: TGTGCCAGCAGCGTTGGCAGGGCTGAAAAACTGTTTTTT; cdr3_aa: CASSVGRAEKLFF
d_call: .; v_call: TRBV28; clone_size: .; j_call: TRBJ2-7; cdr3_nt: TGTGCCAGCGCCCCCGGCCCGGCGGGAGAGCAGTACTTC; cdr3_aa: CASAPGPAGEQYF
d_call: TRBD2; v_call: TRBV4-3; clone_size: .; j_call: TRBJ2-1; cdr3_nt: TGCGCCAGCAGCCAAGTGCCGGGACTAGCGGGTGAGCAGTTCTTC; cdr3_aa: CASSQVPGLAGEQFF
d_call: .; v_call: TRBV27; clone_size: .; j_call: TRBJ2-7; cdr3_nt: TGTGCCAGCGGTAATCCCTCGGGAACCAGAGGTCTCCGGGAGCAGTACTTC; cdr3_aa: CASGNPSGTRGLREQYF
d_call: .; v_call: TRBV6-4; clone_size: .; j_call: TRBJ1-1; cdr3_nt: TGTGCCAGCAGTGACTCCAATCAGGGAAAGACTGAAGCTTTCTTT; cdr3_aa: CASSDSNQGKTEAFF
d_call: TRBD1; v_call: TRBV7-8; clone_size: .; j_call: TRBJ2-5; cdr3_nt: TGTGCCAGCAGCCCACCCTTAGCTGGGACAGGGCATTTCGAGACCCAGTACTTC; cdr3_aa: CASSPPLAGTGHFETQYF
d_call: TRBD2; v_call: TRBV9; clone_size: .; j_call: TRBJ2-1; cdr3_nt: TGTGCCAGCAGCTCCAGGGCTAGCGGTGACAATGAGCAGTTCTTC; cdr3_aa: CASSSRASGDNEQFF
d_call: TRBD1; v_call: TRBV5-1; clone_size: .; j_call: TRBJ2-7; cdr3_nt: TGCGCCAGCAGCTTGACAGGGGGACAGCCCTACGAGCAGTACTTC; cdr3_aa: CASSLTGGQPYEQYF
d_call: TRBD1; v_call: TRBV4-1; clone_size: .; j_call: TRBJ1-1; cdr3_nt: TGCGCCAGCAGCCAAGTCCAGGGGGGATACACTGAAGCTTTCTTT; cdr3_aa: CASSQVQGGYTEAFF
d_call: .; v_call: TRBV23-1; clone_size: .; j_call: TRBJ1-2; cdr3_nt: TGCGCCAGCTTCCCGGCAGGGAATGGCTACACCTTC; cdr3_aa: CASFPAGNGYTF
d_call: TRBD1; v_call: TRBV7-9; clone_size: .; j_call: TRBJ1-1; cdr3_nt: TGTGCCAGCAGCTTATTTGGGGGACAGGGACACACTGAAGCTTTCTTT; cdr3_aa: CASSLFGGQGHTEAFF
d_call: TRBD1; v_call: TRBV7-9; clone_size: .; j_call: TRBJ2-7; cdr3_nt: TGTGCCAGCAGCAGGTGGGGACAGGGGGCCGACGAGCAGTACTTC; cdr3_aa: CASSRWGQGADEQYF